What follows are 5 T cell receptor beta chains derived from one specimen sequenced in a study of blood T cell repertoires in COVID-19. The method was immunoSEQ multiplex PCR; TCRdb's version includes in-frame clones alone and lacks a portion of them. The table shows fewer than 200,000 clones, with roughly 85% occurring only once. Sequenced sample: PBMCs or T cells enriched from blood (not recorded which). The receptors come from a woman aged 18-29 years who had recovered from COVID-19.

V is TRBV11-2 and J is TRBJ2-7; D unresolved. The CDR3 is 14 amino acids. Germline assignment: CDR1 SGHAT and CDR2 FQNNGV. V was pared by 3 bases and J by 3 bases, with 12 bases between. The CDR3 protein is CASSFPPLSYEQYF. Here the CDR3 DNA reads TGTGCCAGCAGCTTTCCCCCTTTGAGCTACGAGCAGTACTTC.

This clone appeared a single time. The chain carries TRBV29-1 and TRBJ1-1; possible D gene TRBD1, 6 bases. CDR3 length: 13 amino acids. V shed 6 bases and J shed 1 base, with 12 bases lying between them. Germline V lookup: CDR1 SQVTM, CDR2 ANQGSEA. The CDR3, as DNA: TGCAGCGTAACTAGGGGGGGGAACACTGAAGCTTTCTTT. Its translation: CSVTRGGNTEAFF.

The chain joins TRBV18 to TRBJ2-5; 13 bases map to TRBD2. Germline V CDR1 and CDR2: KGHSH, LQKENI. The CDR3 contains 16 residues. V shed 1 base and J 2 bases; nucleotides not matched to a gene: 1. CDR3 region: CASSPLGLAGQETQYF. DNA for the CDR3: TGTGCCAGCTCACCACTGGGACTAGCGGGACAAGAGACCCAGTACTTC. The complete variable domain, with remaining parts taken from reference TRBV18 and TRBJ2-5, reads NAGVMQNPRHLVRRRGQEARLRCSPMKGHSHVYWYRQLPEEGLKFMVYLQKENIIDESGMPKERFSAEFPKEGPSILRIQQVVRGDSAAYFCASSPLGLAGQETQYFGPGTRLLVL.

This chain connects TRBV14 to TRBJ2-1, with D possibly being TRBD2 (6 bases). This CDR3 spans 16 amino acids. V was shortened by 2 bases and J by 10 bases, with 21 bases between the two germline ends. Germline CDR1 and CDR2: SGHDN and FVKESK. Here the CDR3 DNA reads TGTGCCAGCAGCCAACCCCCGGGGGACGGCCCCCTAGAGCAGTTCTTC. It specifies CASSQPPGDGPLEQFF.

The CDR3 is CASSFAGDSDSEQYF. The CDR3 coding sequence is TGTGCCAGCAGCTTCGCCGGGGACAGTGACTCCGAGCAGTACTTC. This chain joins TRBV5-7 and TRBJ2-7; 7 nucleotides line up with TRBD1. TRBV5-7 is annotated as an ORF whose role is uncertain. The CDR3 runs to 15 residues. Trimming removed 2 bases from V and 6 bases from J; junction bases left unmatched: 11.